A single sample gave rise to the 27 T cell receptor beta chains below, sequenced in a study of Ad26.COV2.S vaccination and SARS-CoV-2 variants (dated by TCRdb to about 2021). Receptors were amplified or captured by the immunoSEQ multiplex PCR assay. TCRdb obtained this table from immuneACCESS and retained in-frame rearrangements with V and J assigned. These tables miss some clones; where compared with another copy, unresolved V genes account for less than half of the shortfall, and the remainder is unexplained. This sample has some 450,000 clones in its table, and about 90% of those were observed once. The top ten clones comprise roughly 3.9% of the sample. Taken with the paper, the label for treatment or condition translates to: roughly 20 received Ad26.COV2.S at low or high dose, single or two shots; several received placebo; per-sample allocation not given. For vaccine and placebo recipients, repertoires were sequenced using samples collected on day 63 after the first injection.

This sample comprised peripheral blood, obtained in a trial of Ad26.COV2.S vaccine versus placebo. The receptors originated from a person between 18 and 65 years old who received the Ad26.COV2.S COVID-19 vaccine or a placebo.

The V call is TRBV27, the J call TRBJ2-7, with 10 bases matching TRBD2. Germline V CDR1 and CDR2: MNHEY, SMNVEV (reference sequence). After removal of 4 bases from V and 4 bases from J, the junction contained 4 bases not matched to a gene. The CDR3 loop spans 14 amino acids. The CDR3 protein is CASSSVAGGYEQYF. CDR3 nucleotides: TGTGCCAGCAGTTCTGTAGCGGGAGGATACGAGCAGTACTTC.

CDR3 in DNA: TGTGCCACCAGCAGGGGACTAGCAACAGATACGCAGTATTTT. Amino acids: CATSRGLATDTQYF. The rearrangement links TRBV15 to TRBJ2-3; 9 bases map to TRBD2. Per germline, CDR1 LNHNV and CDR2 YYDKDF (reference sequence). V lost 3 bases to trimming and J lost 3 bases; unmatched junction nucleotides: 1. The CDR3 extends over 14 amino acids.

The V call is TRBV7-2, the J call TRBJ2-3; 9 bases are shared with TRBD1. This CDR3 is built from 15 residues. The V gene end was trimmed by 5 bases and the J gene end by 6 bases; junction bases not matched to a gene: 9. Germline-derived CDR1 and CDR2 are SGHTA and FQGNSA. CDR3 sequence: CASSRRQGGVDTQYF. CDR3 in DNA: TGTGCCAGCAGCCGCCGACAGGGGGGGGTGGATACGCAGTATTTT.

This chain connects TRBV15 to TRBJ2-1; 7 nucleotides match TRBD2. CDR1 LNHNV and CDR2 YYDKDF come from the germline V gene (reference sequence). V was clipped by 0 bases and J by 2 bases; unmatched bases: 4. The CDR3 has 16 amino acids. The CDR3 DNA reads TGTGCCACCAGCAGAGATAGCGCGGGAGCCTACAATGAGCAGTTCTTC. It codes for CATSRDSAGAYNEQFF.

The rearrangement joins TRBV5-1 to TRBJ2-4; D possibly corresponds to TRBD2 (6 bases). This CDR3 has 17 amino acids. V was cut by 2 bases and J by 0 bases, with 15 bases left in between. CDR1 SGHRS and CDR2 YFSETQ come from the germline V gene. The CDR3 loop reads CASSFGSGELAKNIQYF. In DNA form, the CDR3 reads TGCGCCAGCAGCTTCGGGAGCGGCGAACTAGCCAAAAACATTCAGTACTTC.

V is TRBV30 and J is TRBJ2-7; 7 bases are a match to TRBD1. The junction had 4 bases not matched to a gene; V was cut back by 1 base and J by 1 base. Germline V gene data show CDR1 as GTSNPN and CDR2 as SVGIG (reference sequence). The CDR3 length is 14 residues. The CDR3 bases are TGTGCCTGGAGTGCCGGGGACAGTTCCTACGAGCAGTACTTC. This sequence encodes CAWSAGDSSYEQYF.

This chain joins TRBV19 and TRBJ1-2; D not resolved. The germline CDR1 and CDR2 sequences are LNHDA and SQIVND (reference sequence). V dropped 5 bases and J dropped 8 bases, with 15 bases sitting between them. This CDR3 comprises 13 residues. This CDR3 is CASSPDMGRGYTF. DNA of the CDR3: TGTGCCAGTAGTCCAGACATGGGGAGAGGCTACACCTTC.

The V and J genes are TRBV11-2 and TRBJ2-1; D is ambiguous. V was shortened by 2 bases and J by 0 bases, with 8 bases between the two germline ends. Per germline, CDR1 SGHAT and CDR2 FQNNGV. The CDR3 consists of 15 residues. The CDR3 DNA follows: TGTGCCAGCAGCTTACCCGGCATCTCCTACAATGAGCAGTTCTTC. Translation gives CASSLPGISYNEQFF.

The chain combines TRBV19 with TRBJ2-1, with 8 bases lining up with TRBD2. From germline, CDR1 is LNHDA and CDR2 SQIVND (reference sequence). CDR3 length equals 14 residues. Trimming took 9 bases from V and 4 from J; bases not matched to a gene: 8. The CDR3 loop reads CASSGVAGYNEQFF. The CDR3 DNA is TGTGCCAGCTCCGGGGTAGCGGGATACAATGAGCAGTTCTTC.

V usage is TRBV19 and J usage is TRBJ1-5, with D possibly TRBD1 on 5 matching bases. This CDR3 contains 14 residues. The V gene's germline CDR1 is LNHDA and CDR2 SQIVND (reference sequence). V was trimmed by 10 bases and J by 2 bases, leaving 15 bases between them. The chain's CDR3 is CATGTLGGNQPQHF. DNA of the CDR3: TGTGCCACCGGGACCCTCGGTGGCAATCAGCCCCAGCATTTT.

The genes are TRBV19 and TRBJ2-6; 9 positions match TRBD1. Trimming at V came to 2 bases and at J to 2 bases, leaving 4 bases not matched to a gene. The CDR3 runs 17 residues. CDR1 LNHDA and CDR2 SQIVND come from the germline V gene (reference sequence). The CDR3 sequence: CASSIRDRGTGANVLTF. CDR3 in DNA: TGTGCCAGTAGTATACGTGACAGGGGGACTGGGGCCAACGTCCTGACTTTC.

This clone came up once. The V and J genes are TRBV6-1 and TRBJ2-5, with 13 bases matching TRBD2. The CDR3 has 18 amino acids. Germline V gene data show CDR1 as MNHNS and CDR2 as SASEGT. V dropped 1 base and J dropped 5; count of bases not matched to a gene: 10. CDR3 residues: CASSEEGKLAGGYETQYF. In nucleotides, the CDR3 is TGTGCCAGCAGTGAAGAGGGGAAACTAGCGGGAGGGTATGAGACCCAGTACTTC.

The chain combines TRBV5-4 with TRBJ2-7; 9 bases fit TRBD1. Germline assignment: CDR1 SGHNT and CDR2 YYREEE (reference sequence). Losses at the gene ends were 2 bases for V and 2 bases for J; bases not matched to a gene: 5. CDR3 size: 15 residues. This CDR3 is CASSFRDRVTYEQYF. CDR3 bases: TGTGCCAGCAGCTTCCGGGACAGGGTTACCTACGAGCAGTACTTC.

The rearrangement uses TRBV10-3 and TRBJ1-1; D remains ambiguous. The CDR3 covers 12 residues. Germline CDR1 reads ENHRY; CDR2 reads SYGVKD. V gave up 0 bases and J gave up 8 bases, with 7 bases separating them. The CDR3 coding sequence is TGTGCCATCAGTGAGTCGGCGGGGGAAGCTTTCTTT. It is translated as CAISESAGEAFF.

The V call is TRBV11-2, the J call TRBJ2-7, with 7 bases aligning to TRBD2. V gave up 5 bases and J gave up 7 bases; unmatched junction bases: 11. The CDR3 has 14 amino acids. CDR1 and CDR2 (germline): SGHAT, FQNNGV. Here the CDR3 DNA reads TGTGCCAGCAGCCCCGTGGCGGGAGAAGGGGAGCAGTACTTC. Its translation is CASSPVAGEGEQYF.

The chain uses TRBV20-1 and TRBJ1-2; D ambiguous. Trimming left V 7 bases short and J 4 bases short, with 10 bases between. Germline CDR1 DFQATT, CDR2 SNEGSKA (reference sequence). This CDR3 spans 11 amino acids. Here the CDR3 DNA reads TGCAGTGTGGTGGGGAGCTATGGCTACACCTTC. Residues: CSVVGSYGYTF.

CDR3 sequence (DNA): TGCGCCAGCAGCCACGGGACTCCCTACAATGAGCAGTTCTTC. It is translated as CASSHGTPYNEQFF. V gene TRBV4-1 combines with J gene TRBJ2-1; TRBD2 is a possible D gene (6 bases). Per the germline V gene, CDR1 is MGHRA and CDR2 is YSYEKL. V lost 3 bases and J lost 2, with 8 bases in between. The CDR3 length is 14 residues.

This sequence joins TRBV6-2 or TRBV6-3 and TRBJ2-7, with 9 nucleotides matching TRBD1. This CDR3 spans 14 amino acids. The germline V gene has CDR1 MNHEY and CDR2 SVGEGT. J gave up 3 bases and V 5 bases, and 5 bases lay outside the gene matches. For the CDR3, the DNA is TGTGCCAGCAGTGGGACAGGGTGGTACTACGAGCAGTACTTC. Translation: CASSGTGWYYEQYF.

The V call is TRBV5-4, the J call TRBJ2-2; TRBD2 matches at 7 bases. Germline lookup yields CDR1 SGHNT and CDR2 YYREEE (reference sequence). This CDR3 spans 15 amino acids. V trimming: 4 bases; J trimming: 4 bases; junction bases outside the gene matches: 7. CDR3 coding DNA: TGTGCCAGCAGCCCCCGGGGGGAGGGCACCGGGGAGCTGTTTTTT. It specifies CASSPRGEGTGELFF.

The V call is TRBV6-2 or TRBV6-3, the J call TRBJ2-7; 7 bases align to TRBD2. CDR1 and CDR2 (germline): MNHEY, SVGEGT. The CDR3 runs to 15 residues. Trimming cost V 2 bases and J 5 bases; bases outside gene matches: 9. The CDR3 DNA follows: TGTGCCAGCAGTTACGGACTAGGAGTGATAAACGAGCAGTACTTC. It yields the protein CASSYGLGVINEQYF.

The gene calls are TRBV27 and TRBJ2-7, with D perhaps matching TRBD1 (6 bases). V was shortened by 10 bases and J by 2 bases, with 12 bases between the two germline ends. Germline CDR1 is MNHEY and CDR2 is SMNVEV (reference sequence). There are 12 residues in the CDR3. The DNA of the CDR3 is TGTGCCACCCAGGGGACAACCTACGAGCAGTACTTC. Protein sequence: CATQGTTYEQYF.

The chain carries TRBV29-1 and TRBJ2-1; 14 nucleotides agree with TRBD2. This CDR3 has 15 amino acids. From germline, CDR1 is SQVTM and CDR2 ANQGSEA. V shed 5 bases and J 8 bases; nucleotides not matched to a gene: 8. CDR3 in amino acids: CSVTAGTSGSYEQFF. In DNA form, the CDR3 reads TGCAGCGTTACCGCCGGGACTAGCGGGAGTTATGAGCAGTTCTTC.

The V and J genes are TRBV28 and TRBJ2-3; 9 bases fit TRBD2. CDR3 length equals 16 residues. The trim removed 10 bases at V and 1 base at J, leaving 12 bases unmatched. Germline V CDR1 and CDR2: MDHEN, SYDVKM. The DNA of the CDR3 is TGTGCCACAAACCGCCCCGCGGGAGGGGGCACAGATACGCAGTATTTT. It yields the protein CATNRPAGGGTDTQYF.

V usage is TRBV5-1 and J usage is TRBJ1-4; 11 bases are shared with TRBD1. V dropped 2 bases and J dropped 7; count of bases not matched to a gene: 1. Germline CDR1 and CDR2: SGHRS and YFSETQ. This CDR3 is built from 14 residues. The CDR3 DNA follows: TGCGCCAGCAGCTTCGGGACAGGGGGTGAAAAACTGTTTTTT. It is translated as CASSFGTGGEKLFF.

CDR3 in amino acids: CASSADFGGSINEQFF. In DNA form, the CDR3 reads TGTGCCAGCAGCGCCGACTTTGGCGGGAGTATCAATGAGCAGTTCTTC. This rearrangement joins TRBV7-6 to TRBJ2-1, with TRBD2 matching over 7 bases. Germline CDR1 SGHVS, CDR2 FNYEAQ. V dropped 5 bases and J dropped 6; count of bases not matched to a gene: 13. The CDR3 extends over 16 amino acids.

The chain couples TRBV5-1 to TRBJ1-2; perhaps TRBD1 as D (6 bases). This CDR3 is built from 15 residues. Trimming took 3 bases from V and 7 from J, leaving 19 bases between them. Germline loops: CDR1 SGHRS, CDR2 YFSETQ. The CDR3 coding sequence is TGCGCCAGCAGCTCCTATGGGACACAGGACCTTGGCTACACCTTC. Translation gives CASSSYGTQDLGYTF.

The J gene is TRBJ2-5, the V gene TRBV18; no firm D call. The CDR3 loop spans 13 amino acids. Trimming cost V 0 bases and J 5 bases, with 7 bases left between them. Germline assignment: CDR1 KGHSH and CDR2 LQKENI. Written as DNA, the CDR3 is TGTGCCAGCTCACCACCGTTAGATGAGACCCAGTACTTC. This encodes CASSPPLDETQYF. Together with reference TRBV18 and TRBJ2-5, the CDR3 gives the full variable domain: NAGVMQNPRHLVRRRGQEARLRCSPMKGHSHVYWYRQLPEEGLKFMVYLQKENIIDESGMPKERFSAEFPKEGPSILRIQQVVRGDSAAYFCASSPPLDETQYFGPGTRLLVL.